A selection of T cell receptor beta chains follows, all from one sample in a study of PD-L1 blockade in urothelial cancer. Assay used: immunoSEQ multiplex PCR; TCRdb lists only in-frame clones, some missing. The table shows tens of thousands of clones, with roughly 76% occurring only once. The specimen was PBMCs, collected around atezolizumab (anti-PD-L1) treatment. These receptors all stem from a man aged 65 to 85 with urothelial cancer. Both conserved end residues are part of each CDR3. D genes are given only for firm matches. A row's size may be missing; if present it is once, few, many or a size class.

clone_size j_call v_call cdr3_length d_call cdr3_aa cdr3_nt
. TRBJ1-1 TRBV7-9 13 TRBD1 CASSSIQGAEAFF TGTGCCAGCAGCTCCATACAGGGGGCTGAAGCTTTCTTT
. TRBJ2-5 TRBV5-6 13 . CASSLAGAETQYF TGTGCCAGCAGCTTGGCGGGAGCGGAGACCCAGTACTTC
many TRBJ1-2 TRBV4-1 15 . CASSQDGGRSYGYTF TGCGCCAGCAGCCAAGACGGGGGGCGAAGCTATGGCTACACCTTC
. TRBJ2-1 TRBV11-2 15 TRBD2 CASSLTSGRHNEQFF TGTGCCAGCAGTCTTACTAGCGGGAGGCATAATGAGCAGTTCTTC
. TRBJ2-1 TRBV18 11 . CASSPRGEQFF TGTGCCAGCTCACCTCGGGGTGAGCAGTTCTTC
. TRBJ2-3 TRBV19 16 TRBD1 CASSIDWTGRTDTQYF TGTGCCAGTAGCATCGACTGGACAGGACGCACAGATACGCAGTATTTT
. TRBJ2-3 TRBV6-1 15 TRBD2 CASSDIAGSTDTQYF TGTGCCAGCAGTGATATAGCGGGGAGCACAGATACGCAGTATTTT
. TRBJ1-6 TRBV5-1 13 . CASSRTDNSPLHF TGCGCCAGCAGCCGGACAGATAATTCACCCCTCCACTTT
. TRBJ2-1 TRBV10-3 14 TRBD2 CAIRPPLAGGSPFF TGTGCCATCAGGCCCCCGCTAGCGGGGGGGTCCCCGTTCTTC
few TRBJ1-5 TRBV19 15 . CASIPGQYSNQPQHF TGTGCCAGTATCCCTGGACAGTATAGCAATCAGCCCCAGCATTTT
. TRBJ1-2 TRBV2 16 TRBD1 CASSEFGDRGLYGYTF TGTGCCAGCAGTGAATTTGGGGACAGGGGGCTATACGGCTACACCTTC
. TRBJ2-6 TRBV7-8 15 . CASSFRGPGANVLTF TGTGCCAGCAGCTTTCGCGGTCCTGGGGCCAACGTCCTGACTTTC
once TRBJ2-7 TRBV4-1 17 TRBD2 CASSQGWTSGRRDEQYF TGCGCCAGCAGCCAAGGATGGACTAGCGGGAGAAGGGACGAGCAGTACTTC
once TRBJ2-7 TRBV5-6 13 TRBD2 CASSGGRTYEQYF TGTGCCAGCAGCGGCGGGAGGACCTACGAGCAGTACTTC
. TRBJ2-5 TRBV30 14 TRBD2 CAWRGSGRTETQYF TGTGCCTGGAGAGGTAGCGGGAGGACAGAGACCCAGTACTTC
. TRBJ2-6 TRBV6-1 18 . CASSEAGRGRSGANVLTF TGTGCCAGCAGTGAAGCAGGCAGGGGCCGGTCTGGGGCCAACGTCCTGACTTTC